A single sample gave rise to the 18 T cell receptor beta chains below, sequenced in a study of T cells in Graves' hyperthyroidism and ophthalmopathy. RNA transcripts gave rise to amplified TCR beta CDR3 regions. During a first-round RT-PCR of the TCR CDR3, the HTBI primer set was used. TCRdb ran MiXCR on the multiplex PCR reads and lists one entry per CDR3 protein. The sample comprises about 520,000 distinct CDR3 sequences, around 21% of which are singletons, and about 25% rests with the top ten. The sample was blood. The receptors derive from a young man with Graves' hyperthyroidism.

The chain links TRBV18 to TRBJ2-5; 8 bases match TRBD2. V gave up 1 base and J gave up 2 bases; unmatched junction bases: 6. Germline CDR1 reads KGHSH; CDR2 reads LQKENI. The CDR3 is 16 residues long. The CDR3 nucleotides are TGTGCCAGCTCACCACTCGGCGGGGGGACACAAGAGACCCAGTACTTC. Protein product: CASSPLGGGTQETQYF. The entire variable domain, with the rest obtained from reference TRBV18 and TRBJ2-5, is as follows: NAGVMQNPRHLVRRRGQEARLRCSPMKGHSHVYWYRQLPEEGLKFMVYLQKENIIDESGMPKERFSAEFPKEGPSILRIQQVVRGDSAAYFCASSPLGGGTQETQYFGPGTRLLVL.

This clonotype was found many times. The chain recombines TRBV5-6 with TRBJ2-7; no clear D gene. Germline V CDR1 and CDR2: SGHDT, YYEEEE. The CDR3 length is 15 residues. Trimming shortened V by 2 bases and J by 0 bases, and 12 bases separated the two germline ends. CDR3: CASSFGQPNSYEQYF. The CDR3 DNA reads as TGTGCCAGCAGCTTCGGGCAGCCAAACTCCTACGAGCAGTACTTC.

The rearrangement links TRBV11-2 to TRBJ2-2, with D perhaps TRBD1 (5 bases). V was cut by 5 bases and J by 0 bases, with 16 bases left in between. The germline CDR1 and CDR2 sequences are SGHAT and FQNNGV. The CDR3 totals 17 residues. The DNA of the CDR3 is TGTGCCAGCAGCCTGGTTGTCTCGACAGCGAACACCGGGGAGCTGTTTTTT. This encodes CASSLVVSTANTGELFF.

The chain links TRBV30 to TRBJ1-5; 8 bases line up with TRBD1. J gave up 2 bases and V 0 bases, and 6 bases lay outside the gene matches. Germline CDR1 GTSNPN, CDR2 SVGIG (reference sequence). This CDR3 is 16 amino acids long. Written as DNA, the CDR3 is TGTGCCTGGAGTGTACCTCGGACAGGGCGCAATCAGCCCCAGCATTTT. This codes for CAWSVPRTGRNQPQHF.

At least ten counts were recorded for this clonotype. The gene calls are TRBV28 and TRBJ1-6; weak D call: TRBD1 (6 bases). Trimming pared 6 bases from V and 5 bases from J, leaving 14 bases between. The germline V gene has CDR1 MDHEN and CDR2 SYDVKM. The CDR3 sequence is 15 residues long. The CDR3 DNA follows: TGTGCCAGCAGGAATTACAGGGCGAATAATTCACCCCTCCACTTT. Translation: CASRNYRANNSPLHF.

This clonotype came up many times. CDR3 nucleotide sequence: TGTGCCAGCAGTTTGACCAACAGGGTTCAGCCCCAGCATTTT. Its protein product is CASSLTNRVQPQHF. The rearrangement joins TRBV28 to TRBJ1-5; D is perhaps TRBD1 (6 bases). Trimming removed 3 bases at V and 6 bases at J, with 12 bases between. This CDR3 is 14 amino acids long. Germline values: CDR1 MDHEN, CDR2 SYDVKM. The variable domain in full, with the rest retrieved from reference TRBV28 and TRBJ1-5, is DVKVTQSSRYLVKRTGEKVFLECVQDMDHENMFWYRQDPGLGLRLIYFSYDVKMKEKGDIPEGYSVSREKKERFSLILESASTNQTSMYLCASSLTNRVQPQHFGDGTRLSIL.

This clonotype was recorded at least ten times. V gene TRBV6-2 or TRBV6-3 combines with J gene TRBJ2-7; TRBD1 is a possible D gene (5 bases). From germline, CDR1 is MNHEY and CDR2 SVGEGT. V lost 6 bases, J lost 6 bases, and 9 bases lay in between. The length of the CDR3 is 11 residues. The CDR3 sequence is CASRWGGEQYF. The CDR3 DNA sequence: TGTGCCAGCAGGTGGGGCGGCGAGCAGTACTTC.

There are a few counts of this clonotype. The V gene is TRBV27, the J gene TRBJ2-7, with D possibly TRBD2 on 5 matching bases. The V gene's germline CDR1 is MNHEY and CDR2 SMNVEV (reference sequence). V lost 5 bases, J lost 2 bases, and 10 bases lay in between. The CDR3 loop spans 13 amino acids. The CDR3 sequence is CASSPFGAYEQYF. The DNA of the CDR3 is TGTGCCAGCAGTCCCTTCGGGGCCTACGAGCAGTACTTC.

This clonotype was detected only a few times. V and J are TRBV6-5 and TRBJ2-5; 10 bases match TRBD1. The germline gives CDR1 MNHEY, CDR2 SVGAGI. V shed 2 bases, J shed 6 bases, and the junction held 6 bases outside the gene matches. This CDR3 has 15 residues. CDR3 nucleotides: TGTGCCAGCAGTTACCTTGGACAGGGGGAGAAGACCCAGTACTTC. This codes for CASSYLGQGEKTQYF.

This clonotype has at least ten counts. The V and J genes are TRBV7-2 and TRBJ2-5, with TRBD1 as a possible D gene (6 bases). Trimming removed 8 bases from V and 7 bases from J, with 17 bases in between. Germline V gene data show CDR1 as SGHTA and CDR2 as FQGNSA. The CDR3 runs 13 residues. The CDR3 bases are TGTGCCAGCCGCAGGGGAGCCCCCCCGACCCAGTACTTC. Its translation: CASRRGAPPTQYF.

The sample holds many counts of this clonotype. J is TRBJ2-5 and V is TRBV28; 7 positions match TRBD2. The CDR3 runs to 14 residues. Germline CDR1 reads MDHEN; CDR2 reads SYDVKM. Trimming removed 3 bases from V and 4 bases from J; junction bases left unmatched: 5. The CDR3 region is CASSLGGIGETQYF. The CDR3 region has the DNA TGTGCCAGCAGTTTGGGGGGGATAGGAGAGACCCAGTACTTC.

The genes are TRBV2 and TRBJ1-6; 7 nucleotides align to TRBD1. Germline V gives CDR1 SNHLY, CDR2 FYNNEI. The ends lost 7 bases at V and 7 bases at J; junction bases unmatched: 10. The CDR3 contains 15 residues. This CDR3 is CASKRGPGRNSPLHF. The CDR3 DNA sequence: TGTGCCAGCAAGAGGGGGCCCGGGAGGAATTCACCCCTCCACTTT. The variable domain in full, with the rest retrieved from reference TRBV2 and TRBJ1-6, is EPEVTQTPSHQVTQMGQEVILRCVPISNHLYFYWYRQILGQKVEFLVSFYNNEISEKSEIFDDQFSVERPDGSNFTLKIRSTKLEDSAMYFCASKRGPGRNSPLHFGNGTRLTVT.

V gene TRBV11-3 combines with J gene TRBJ2-2, with D possibly TRBD1 on 5 matching bases. The CDR3 has 13 residues. The germline V gene encodes CDR1 SGHNT and CDR2 YENEEA. V was trimmed by 11 bases and J by 0 bases, leaving 10 bases between them. The DNA for the CDR3 is TGTGCCTGGGGCCTCCCGAACACCGGGGAGCTGTTTTTT. Translation: CAWGLPNTGELFF.

V gene TRBV5-1 combines with J gene TRBJ2-1; 11 bases match TRBD2. The CDR3 covers 13 residues. J was trimmed by 9 bases and V by 5 bases; bases with no gene match: 4. Germline assignment: CDR1 SGHRS and CDR2 YFSETQ. The CDR3, as DNA: TGCGCCAGCAGGTTAGCGGGGGGGCTTGAGCAGTTCTTC. Translating it yields CASRLAGGLEQFF.

The J gene is TRBJ1-5, the V gene TRBV6-1; 10 nucleotides align to TRBD1. Per germline, CDR1 MNHNS and CDR2 SASEGT. Trimming took 8 bases from V and 6 from J; bases not matched to a gene: 10. The length of the CDR3 is 15 residues. The CDR3 spells CASGRDRGRGQPQHF. The CDR3 DNA reads TGTGCCAGCGGCCGGGACAGGGGTAGAGGTCAGCCCCAGCATTTT.

This clonotype was detected only a few times. The rearrangement links TRBV12-3 or TRBV12-4 to TRBJ1-1; D gene ambiguous. Trimming removed 5 bases from V and 9 bases from J, with 16 bases in between. This CDR3 contains 13 residues. This CDR3 reads CASSPHRSAQAFF. The CDR3 coding sequence is TGTGCCAGCAGTCCTCACCGGTCTGCACAAGCTTTCTTT.

The CDR3, as DNA: TGTGCCAGCAGCCCGTTCTTAGCCAAAAACATTCAGTACTTC. It specifies CASSPFLAKNIQYF. The genes are TRBV27 and TRBJ2-4; no clear D. V lost 6 bases, J lost 0 bases, and 9 bases lay in between. The CDR3 spans 14 residues. Germline CDR1 reads MNHEY; CDR2 reads SMNVEV (reference sequence).

Many counts were recorded for this clonotype. J is TRBJ1-2 and V is TRBV19, with unresolved D. Germline V gene sequence: CDR1 LNHDA, CDR2 SQIVND (reference sequence). This CDR3 has 13 amino acids. V was trimmed by 1 base and J by 3 bases, leaving 6 bases between them. As DNA, the CDR3 is TGTGCCAGTAGTATAGTGTTTGACTATGGCTACACCTTC. Encoded protein: CASSIVFDYGYTF. The full variable domain, its missing parts supplied by reference TRBV19 and TRBJ1-2, is DGGITQSPKYLFRKEGQNVTLSCEQNLNHDAMYWYRQDPGQGLRLIYYSQIVNDFQKGDIAEGYSVSREKKESFPLTVTSAQKNPTAFYLCASSIVFDYGYTFGSGTRLTVV.